These 26 T cell receptor beta chains originate from one sample sequenced in a study of T-cell memory formation after mild COVID-19 (dated by TCRdb to 2020 to 2022). Library generation was performed with 5' RACE. The data were produced on an Illumina NovaSeq 6000. TCRdb cleaned the public reads at Q25 with fastp, built clones with MiXCR and kept in-frame beta chains. Every entry covers one CDR3 protein and lists the most common genes and DNA from its rows. In all, the sample holds roughly 300,000 distinct CDR3 sequences, and 15% to 20% of those were seen once. The ten largest make up roughly 25% of the sample. Sequencing input: PBMCs or a T cell subset sorted from them (not recorded which). Every receptor here comes from a man aged 18 to 29 who had mild COVID-19 (a few samples of this study predate the infection). The sample titles of this study are shuffled in the database, so cell type and time point are left out; the donor was told from shared clones.

This clonotype has just a few counts. The V and J genes are TRBV7-2 and TRBJ2-2; D remains ambiguous. V gave up 6 bases and J gave up 2 bases, with 10 bases separating them. The CDR3 contains 14 residues. Germline-derived CDR1 and CDR2 are SGHTA and FQGNSA. In DNA, the CDR3 is TGTGCCAGCAGTTGGTGGGGAAACACCGGGGAGCTGTTTTTT. Its translation is CASSWWGNTGELFF. The complete variable domain, with remaining parts taken from reference TRBV7-2 and TRBJ2-2, reads GAGVSQSPSNKVTEKGKDVELRCDPISGHTALYWYRQSLGQGLEFLIYFQGNSAPDKSGLPSDRFSAERTGGSVSTLTIQRTQQEDSAVYLCASSWWGNTGELFFGEGSRLTVL.

The chain couples TRBV4-2 to TRBJ2-5; D remains unclear. CDR1 LGHNA and CDR2 YNFKEQ come from the germline V gene. V lost 4 bases and J lost 3, with 12 bases in between. The CDR3 loop spans 14 amino acids. The CDR3 region is CASSPRTSEETQYF. For the CDR3, the DNA is TGTGCCAGCAGCCCTCGGACGAGTGAAGAGACCCAGTACTTC.

There are a few counts of this clonotype. The rearrangement uses TRBV7-9 and TRBJ1-5; a weak D match, TRBD1 (6 bases). V was trimmed by 8 bases and J by 6 bases, leaving 17 bases between them. Germline V lookup: CDR1 SEHNR, CDR2 FQNEAQ (reference sequence). This CDR3 spans 14 amino acids. The CDR3 DNA reads as TGTGCCAGCGGGGGGCAGGACCTCATTCAGCCCCAGCATTTT. This gives the protein CASGGQDLIQPQHF.

This clonotype has a count of ten or more. J is TRBJ1-2 and V is TRBV18, with 8 bases identical to TRBD1. CDR3 length: 15 amino acids. CDR1 is KGHSH, CDR2 LQKENI, per germline. With 7 bases clipped from V and 3 bases from J, the junction kept 10 bases outside the gene matches. Here the CDR3 DNA reads TGTGCCAGCTTTTCGACAGGGGACGGCGACTATGGCTACACCTTC. Its translation is CASFSTGDGDYGYTF.

This clonotype was recorded many times. The chain couples TRBV20-1 to TRBJ2-2; D gene uncertain. Germline loops: CDR1 DFQATT, CDR2 SNEGSKA (reference sequence). This CDR3 comprises 15 residues. Between the trimmed V and J ends, which lost 0 bases and 0 bases, there was a span of 8 bases. CDR3 sequence reads: CSARESGPNTGELFF. CDR3 nucleotides: TGCAGTGCTAGAGAATCTGGACCGAACACCGGGGAGCTGTTTTTT.

This clonotype was seen a handful of times. The J gene is TRBJ2-7, the V gene TRBV20-1, with a weak D call TRBD2 (6 bases). The CDR3 sequence is 14 residues long. Germline CDR1 and CDR2: DFQATT and SNEGSKA (reference sequence). The V gene lost 0 bases and the J gene lost 6 bases, with 15 bases spanning the gap. The CDR3 loop is CSARDGGARSEQYV. The CDR3 DNA is TGCAGTGCTAGAGATGGCGGGGCGCGATCCGAGCAGTACGTC.

This clonotype occurred a few times. The gene calls are TRBV20-1 and TRBJ1-2, with D unresolved. V was shortened by 0 bases and J by 2 bases, with 13 bases between the two germline ends. Per the germline V gene, CDR1 is DFQATT and CDR2 is SNEGSKA (reference sequence). The CDR3 has 15 residues. The CDR3 coding sequence is TGCAGTGCTAGAGATCAAGAGTCCGGAAACTATGGCTACACCTTC. It is translated as CSARDQESGNYGYTF.

This clonotype was recorded many times. The chain is built from TRBV5-1 and TRBJ2-4, with D tentatively TRBD2 (5 bases). The CDR3 has 13 residues. V gave up 4 bases and J gave up 6 bases, with 11 bases separating them. CDR1 and CDR2 from the germline V gene are SGHRS and YFSETQ. CDR3 region: CASSVLGGNIQYF. The CDR3 DNA reads as TGCGCCAGCAGCGTACTAGGAGGAAACATTCAGTACTTC.

This clonotype has just a few counts. The rearrangement links TRBV12-5 to TRBJ2-7, with D possibly called TRBD1 or TRBD2 (5 bases each). Trimming took 2 bases from V and 6 from J, leaving 11 bases between them. The V gene's germline CDR1 is LGHNT and CDR2 FRNRAP. This CDR3 region has 13 residues. DNA of the CDR3: TGTGCTAGTGGTTTGCCCCCAGGGAGCGAGCAGTACTTC. Its translation is CASGLPPGSEQYF.

The J gene is TRBJ2-5, the V gene TRBV7-9; a weak D match, TRBD2 (5 bases). This CDR3 has 14 residues. The V end lost 1 base, the J end lost 3 bases, and 9 bases lay between the germline ends. Germline V gives CDR1 SEHNR, CDR2 FQNEAQ (reference sequence). The chain's CDR3 is CASSLGTRKETQYF. CDR3 nucleotides: TGTGCCAGCAGCTTAGGTACTAGAAAAGAGACCCAGTACTTC.

About this clonotype: A much larger clone is a single base away; this may be a read error. The V and J genes are TRBV18 and TRBJ2-7, with 7 bases identical to TRBD1. Trimming at V came to 3 bases and at J to 3 bases, leaving 2 bases not matched to a gene. CDR3 length equals 13 residues. In germline, CDR1 is KGHSH, CDR2 LQKENI. This CDR3 reads CASSPGQFYEQYF. The CDR3 DNA reads as TGTGCCAGCTCACCGGGACAGTTCTACGAGCAGTACTTC.

The V gene is TRBV6-5, the J gene TRBJ1-1, with unresolved D. This CDR3 is built from 13 residues. The germline gives CDR1 MNHEY, CDR2 SVGAGI. V lost 6 bases and J lost 5, with 13 bases in between. The CDR3 is CASRPLRQTEAFF. CDR3 in DNA: TGTGCCAGCAGGCCTTTACGGCAAACTGAAGCTTTCTTT.

Written as DNA, the CDR3 is TGTGCCAGCAGCGTAAGGGGGGCGCTCACAGATACGCAGTATTTT. This sequence encodes CASSVRGALTDTQYF. The chain carries TRBV9 and TRBJ2-3; D is perhaps TRBD1 or TRBD2 (6 bases each). Germline V gives CDR1 SGDLS, CDR2 YYNGEE. V lost 1 base, J lost 2 bases, and 11 bases lay in between. The CDR3 totals 15 residues.

A remark on this clonotype: Possible read error: a much larger clone is one base away. As the CDR3 is not closed by the conserved phenylalanine or tryptophan, this likely results from a read error. The V gene is TRBV4-2, the J gene TRBJ2-5; D is possibly TRBD2 (5 bases). Germline lookup yields CDR1 LGHNA and CDR2 YNFKEQ. The CDR3 is made up of 14 amino acids. The V end was cut by 0 bases, the J end by 5 bases, with 10 bases between. CDR3 loop: CASSQEAGRETQYL. In nucleotides, the CDR3 is TGTGCCAGCAGCCAAGAGGCGGGTCGGGAGACCCAGTACCTC.

The chain joins TRBV4-1 to TRBJ2-5; a weak D match, TRBD1 (6 bases). The CDR3 extends over 14 amino acids. Per germline, CDR1 MGHRA and CDR2 YSYEKL. V lost 2 bases and J 2 bases, leaving 9 bases between the germline ends. The CDR3 is CASSQYGQQETQYF. The CDR3 coding sequence is TGCGCCAGCAGCCAATACGGACAGCAAGAGACCCAGTACTTC.

The chain has TRBV7-3 and TRBJ2-5; D may be TRBD2 (7 bases). This CDR3 comprises 15 residues. Germline CDR1 SGHTA, CDR2 FQGTGA. V was cut by 2 bases and J by 5 bases, with 15 bases left in between. The CDR3 loop reads CASSLGGAVGETQYF. The CDR3, as DNA: TGTGCCAGCAGCTTAGGGGGGGCCGTAGGGGAGACCCAGTACTTC.

The chain employs TRBV6-5 and TRBJ2-6; D is possibly TRBD1 (5 bases). Germline CDR1 is MNHEY and CDR2 is SVGAGI. Trimming removed 7 bases from V and 2 bases from J, with 15 bases in between. This CDR3 is 16 amino acids long. The CDR3 DNA is TGTGCCAGCAAATCCTCAGGGCTGACTGGGGCCAACGTCCTGACTTTC. Protein sequence: CASKSSGLTGANVLTF.

The sample holds a few counts of this clonotype. The rearrangement links TRBV6-5 to TRBJ2-5, with 8 nucleotides matching TRBD2. Losses at the gene ends were 7 bases for V and 5 bases for J; bases not matched to a gene: 21. The CDR3 covers 18 residues. CDR1 MNHEY and CDR2 SVGAGI come from the germline V gene. The CDR3 loop is CASKVGGSAGGPGETQYF. The CDR3 DNA sequence: TGTGCCAGCAAAGTTGGTGGGTCGGCGGGGGGCCCGGGGGAGACCCAGTACTTC.

V gene TRBV10-3 combines with J gene TRBJ1-1; D might be TRBD1 (6 bases). CDR3 length equals 14 residues. Germline CDR1 and CDR2: ENHRY and SYGVKD. V was trimmed by 4 bases and J by 4 bases, leaving 13 bases between them. Written as DNA, the CDR3 is TGTGCCATCAGTGCAGGGGAGCGGGTCACTGAAGCTTTCTTT. Amino acid sequence: CAISAGERVTEAFF.

The chain employs TRBV5-1 and TRBJ1-1; D is unclear. The V end was cut by 3 bases, the J end by 4 bases, with 10 bases between. The CDR3 is 13 residues long. CDR1 is SGHRS and CDR2 is YFSETQ in the germline V gene. CDR3 protein: CASSSQVATEAFF. The DNA of the CDR3 is TGCGCCAGCAGCTCGCAGGTGGCCACTGAAGCTTTCTTT. Variable domain in full (rest from reference TRBV5-1 and TRBJ1-1): KAGVTQTPRYLIKTRGQQVTLSCSPISGHRSVSWYQQTPGQGLQFLFEYFSETQRNKGNFPGRFSGRQFSNSRSEMNVSTLELGDSALYLCASSSQVATEAFFGQGTRLTVV.

This clonotype was seen many times. This sequence joins TRBV27 and TRBJ2-3, with TRBD2 matching over 9 bases. Per germline, CDR1 MNHEY and CDR2 SMNVEV (reference sequence). CDR3 length: 15 residues. Losses at the gene ends were 6 bases for V and 1 base for J; bases not matched to a gene: 5. For the CDR3, the DNA is TGTGCCAGCAGAAAAGCGGGGGGAGGCACAGATACGCAGTATTTT. It is translated as CASRKAGGGTDTQYF.

The chain couples TRBV6-5 to TRBJ1-6; D perhaps matches TRBD1 (6 bases). The CDR3 is 17 amino acids. V shed 2 bases and J shed 5 bases, with 16 bases lying between them. Germline V lookup: CDR1 MNHEY, CDR2 SVGAGI. CDR3 loop: CASSYPPTGGDNSPLHF. DNA of the CDR3: TGTGCCAGCAGTTACCCCCCGACAGGTGGAGATAATTCACCCCTCCACTTT.

In its sample, this clonotype was seen many times. The V call is TRBV7-9, the J call TRBJ2-3, with 7 nucleotides matching TRBD2. CDR1 and CDR2 (germline): SEHNR, FQNEAQ (reference sequence). The ends lost 5 bases at V and 0 bases at J; junction bases unmatched: 5. There are 15 residues in the CDR3. DNA for the CDR3: TGTGCCAGCAGCGTACTAGCGACTAGCACAGATACGCAGTATTTT. This codes for CASSVLATSTDTQYF.

This clonotype has only a few counts. J is TRBJ2-1 and V is TRBV6-2 or TRBV6-3; 7 bases are a match to TRBD2. CDR1 is MNHEY and CDR2 is SVGEGT in the germline V gene. The CDR3 sequence is 16 residues long. The ends lost 6 bases at V and 1 base at J; junction bases unmatched: 9. CDR3 sequence: CASSYGSGASYNEQFF. For the CDR3, the DNA is TGTGCCAGCAGCTACGGGAGCGGGGCTTCCTACAATGAGCAGTTCTTC.

The chain carries TRBV7-2 and TRBJ1-4; TRBD1 matches 7 bases. Losses at the gene ends were 5 bases for V and 2 bases for J; bases not matched to a gene: 17. The germline CDR1 and CDR2 sequences are SGHTA and FQGNSA. This CDR3 is 19 amino acids long. CDR3 DNA sequence: TGTGCCAGCAGCAGCCTCGGGGGAGAAGGGGGCCGGACTAATGAAAAACTGTTTTTT. Protein sequence: CASSSLGGEGGRTNEKLFF.

This clonotype was detected a few times. The gene calls are TRBV2 and TRBJ1-5, with D possibly matching TRBD1 (5 bases). The germline V gene has CDR1 SNHLY and CDR2 FYNNEI. The length of the CDR3 is 13 residues. Trimming took 7 bases from V and 2 from J, leaving 9 bases between them. The CDR3 protein is CASKGRGNQPQHF. The CDR3 DNA sequence: TGTGCCAGCAAGGGCAGGGGCAATCAGCCCCAGCATTTT.